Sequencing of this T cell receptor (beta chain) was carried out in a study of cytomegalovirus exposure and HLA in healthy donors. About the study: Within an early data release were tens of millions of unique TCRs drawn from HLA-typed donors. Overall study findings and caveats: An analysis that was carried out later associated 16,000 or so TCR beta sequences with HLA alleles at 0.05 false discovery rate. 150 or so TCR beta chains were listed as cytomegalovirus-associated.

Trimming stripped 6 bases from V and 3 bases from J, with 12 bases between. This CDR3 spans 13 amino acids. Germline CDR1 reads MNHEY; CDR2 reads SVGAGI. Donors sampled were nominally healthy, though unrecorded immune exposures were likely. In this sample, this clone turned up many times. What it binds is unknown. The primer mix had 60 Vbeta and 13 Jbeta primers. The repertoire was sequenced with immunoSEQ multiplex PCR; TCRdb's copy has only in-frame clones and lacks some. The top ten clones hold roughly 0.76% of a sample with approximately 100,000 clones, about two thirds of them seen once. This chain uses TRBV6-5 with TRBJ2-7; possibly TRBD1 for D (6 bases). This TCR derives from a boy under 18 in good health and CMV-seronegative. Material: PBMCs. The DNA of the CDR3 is TGTGCCAGCAGGCTGGGACAATTCTACGAGCAGTACTTC. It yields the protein CASRLGQFYEQYF.